This TCR beta chain was identified in a study of cytomegalovirus exposure and HLA in healthy donors. Study results and limitations: Most observed TCR sequences were rare, whereas some public TCRs were detected in many donors.

The donors, nominally healthy at sampling, likely had unrecorded immune exposures. PCR involved 60 Vbeta and 13 Jbeta primers. Generated by immunoSEQ multiplex PCR, the TCRdb table keeps only in-frame clones and is missing some. This sample yields some 170,000 clones, of which 75% to 80% are seen a single time; under 8% belongs to the top ten. As to this clone: Its cognate antigen is unknown.

The CDR3 contains 12 residues. Germline lookup yields CDR1 SNHLY and CDR2 FYNNEI. V lost 8 bases, J lost 6 bases, and 5 bases stayed unmatched. The source of this sequence is a man aged 35 to 55 in good health and CMV-seropositive. Sequenced sample: PBMCs. The chain recombines TRBV2 with TRBJ1-1, with 8 bases aligning to TRBD1. CDR3 nucleotide sequence: TGTGCCAGCGTGACAGGGGAGTCTGAAGCTTTCTTT. The encoded protein is CASVTGESEAFF.